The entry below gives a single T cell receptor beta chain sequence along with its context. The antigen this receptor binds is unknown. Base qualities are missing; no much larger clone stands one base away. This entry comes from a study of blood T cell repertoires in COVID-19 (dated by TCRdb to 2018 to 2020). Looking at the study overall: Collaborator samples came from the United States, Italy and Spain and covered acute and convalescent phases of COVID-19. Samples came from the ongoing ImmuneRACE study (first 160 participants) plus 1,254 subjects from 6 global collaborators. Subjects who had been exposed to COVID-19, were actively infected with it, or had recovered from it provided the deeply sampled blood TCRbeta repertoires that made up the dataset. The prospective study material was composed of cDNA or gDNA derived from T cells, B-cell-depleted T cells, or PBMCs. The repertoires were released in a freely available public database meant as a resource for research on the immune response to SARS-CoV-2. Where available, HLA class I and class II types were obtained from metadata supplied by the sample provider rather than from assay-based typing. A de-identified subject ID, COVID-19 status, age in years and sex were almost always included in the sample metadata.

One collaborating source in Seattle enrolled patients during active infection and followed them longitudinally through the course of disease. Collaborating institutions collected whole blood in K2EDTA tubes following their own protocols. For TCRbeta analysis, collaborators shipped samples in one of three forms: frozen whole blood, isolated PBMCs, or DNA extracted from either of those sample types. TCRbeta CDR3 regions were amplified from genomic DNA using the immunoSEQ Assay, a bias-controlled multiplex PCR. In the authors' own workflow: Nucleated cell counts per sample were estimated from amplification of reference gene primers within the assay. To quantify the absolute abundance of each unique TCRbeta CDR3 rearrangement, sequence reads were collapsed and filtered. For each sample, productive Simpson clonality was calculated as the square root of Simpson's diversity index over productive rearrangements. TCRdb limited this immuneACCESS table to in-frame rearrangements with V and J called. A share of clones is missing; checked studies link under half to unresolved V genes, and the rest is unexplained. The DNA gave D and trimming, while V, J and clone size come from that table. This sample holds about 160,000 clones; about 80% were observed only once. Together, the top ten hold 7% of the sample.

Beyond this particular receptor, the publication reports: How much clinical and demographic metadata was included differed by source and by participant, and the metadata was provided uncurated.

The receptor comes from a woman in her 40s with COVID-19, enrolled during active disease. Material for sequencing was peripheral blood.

The nucleotide sequence reads TGCGCCAGCAGTCCGGACAGGGGGCGGAGCACTGAAGCTTTCTTT. It encodes CASSPDRGRSTEAFF. Recombination connected TRBV10-2 to TRBJ1-1; 11 central nucleotides agree with TRBD1. For CDR1 and CDR2, the germline V gene lists WSHSY and SAAADI. Compared with germline, V lacks 5 bases and J lacks 4 bases; bases without a gene match: 6. From its cysteine to its phenylalanine, the CDR3 spans 15 amino acids. The sequence is cut down to CDR3 DNA, 45 bases in frame from base 1.